A selection of T cell receptor beta chains follows, all from one sample in a study of beta chain features in type 1 diabetes. Clones were sequenced by immunoSEQ multiplex PCR, and TCRdb holds only the in-frame ones, with some missing. Altogether a few hundred thousand clones are present, roughly 12% being singletons, with the ten largest covering 0.0095% to 0.012%. Sequences were obtained from naive CD4+ T cells from blood. The receptors shown here come from a woman younger than 30 with type 1 diabetes. Each CDR3 is given with its conserved first and last residue. A D gene is named only where the DNA matches it firmly. Size values are once, few and many counts, or a class for expanded clones, and some rows have none.

.,TRBV6-5,.,TRBJ1-5,CASSGGGINQPQHF,TGTGCCAGCAGTGGCGGGGGGATCAATCAGCCCCAGCATTTT
.,TRBV5-1,few,TRBJ2-5,CASSLAVLAEETQYF,TGCGCCAGCAGCTTGGCCGTGTTAGCGGAAGAGACCCAGTACTTC
.,TRBV20-1,few,TRBJ1-2,CRGGVDGYTF,TGCAGGGGAGGTGTGGATGGCTACACCTTC
.,TRBV29-1,few,TRBJ2-5,CSAATGLQETQYF,TGCAGCGCCGCTACAGGGCTCCAAGAGACCCAGTACTTC
TRBD1,TRBV25-1,few,TRBJ2-3,CASSRGQVTDTQYF,TGTGCCAGCAGCCGGGGACAGGTTACAGATACGCAGTATTTT
.,TRBV20-1,few,TRBJ2-5,CSVRGETQYF,TGCAGTGTCAGGGGCGAGACCCAGTACTTC
.,TRBV4-2,.,TRBJ1-1,CASSQADRLNTEAFF,TGTGCCAGCAGCCAAGCTGACAGGCTGAACACTGAAGCTTTCTTT
TRBD1,TRBV9,.,TRBJ1-4,CASSVSGQGNEKLFF,TGTGCCAGCAGCGTTTCGGGACAGGGTAATGAAAAACTGTTTTTT
TRBD2,TRBV5-6,.,TRBJ2-1,CASSGSGRARNEQFF,TGTGCCAGCAGCGGAAGCGGGAGGGCCCGGAATGAGCAGTTCTTC
TRBD2,TRBV9,.,TRBJ2-1,CASRPGTSQYNEQFF,TGTGCCAGCAGACCCGGGACTAGCCAATACAATGAGCAGTTCTTC
.,TRBV25-1,few,TRBJ1-4,CASSVSNEKLFF,TGTGCCAGCAGTGTGTCGAATGAAAAACTGTTTTTT
.,TRBV7-2,.,TRBJ2-3,CASSSRASTDTQYF,TGTGCCAGCAGCTCGAGGGCTAGCACAGATACGCAGTATTTT
TRBD2,TRBV7-2,.,TRBJ2-7,CASSLGLGGGAYEQYF,TGTGCCAGCAGCTTAGGGTTAGGCGGGGGGGCCTACGAGCAGTACTTC
TRBD1,TRBV7-2,.,TRBJ2-7,CASTIPGQVVEQYF,TGTGCCAGCACCATACCGGGACAGGTTGTCGAGCAGTACTTC
.,TRBV5-6,.,TRBJ1-1,CASSRGVVGTEAFF,TGTGCCAGCAGCCGGGGGGTAGTGGGCACTGAAGCTTTCTTT
.,TRBV7-9,.,TRBJ1-1,CASSYSRNTEAFF,TGTGCCAGCAGCTACAGTAGGAACACTGAAGCTTTCTTT
TRBD1,TRBV18,.,TRBJ2-3,CASSQRQGPDADTQYF,TGTGCCAGCTCACAGAGACAGGGCCCCGACGCAGATACGCAGTATTTT
TRBD1,TRBV29-1,few,TRBJ1-2,CSVEGGAGGRYTF,TGCAGCGTTGAGGGTGGGGCAGGGGGTCGCTACACCTTC
.,TRBV6-5,.,TRBJ1-2,CASSSSPGFNYGYTF,TGTGCCAGCAGTTCCTCCCCAGGGTTCAACTATGGCTACACCTTC
.,TRBV5-1,few,TRBJ1-2,CASSDSNGYTF,TGCGCCAGCAGCGACAGTAACGGCTACACCTTC
TRBD1,TRBV18,.,TRBJ2-3,CASSSGTGNTDTQYF,TGTGCCAGCTCCTCCGGGACAGGGAACACAGATACGCAGTATTTT
TRBD1,TRBV9,.,TRBJ2-1,CASSPWDRAYNEQFF,TGTGCCAGCAGCCCCTGGGACAGGGCGTACAATGAGCAGTTCTTC
TRBD2,TRBV9,once,TRBJ2-1,CASSPLSVAGGHNEQFF,TGTGCCAGCAGCCCCCTTTCAGTAGCGGGGGGCCACAATGAGCAGTTCTTC
TRBD1,TRBV7-9,few,TRBJ2-4,CASSLGRQGANIQYF,TGTGCCAGCAGCTTAGGTCGACAGGGGGCAAACATTCAGTACTTC
.,TRBV11-2,.,TRBJ1-5,CASSYRENQPQHF,TGTGCCAGCAGCTACCGGGAAAATCAGCCCCAGCATTTT
.,TRBV25-1,few,TRBJ1-2,CASSETGTNGYTF,TGTGCCAGCAGTGAAACAGGGACGAATGGCTACACCTTC
TRBD1,TRBV15,once,TRBJ2-7,CATSVEQGASYEQYF,TGTGCCACCAGCGTCGAACAGGGGGCTTCCTACGAGCAGTACTTC
TRBD1,TRBV6-6,.,TRBJ2-7,CASRRGQGPYEQYF,TGTGCCAGCAGAAGAGGACAGGGGCCCTACGAGCAGTACTTC
TRBD2,TRBV6-4,.,TRBJ2-3,CASSFAGGRDTQYF,TGTGCCAGCAGTTTCGCGGGGGGTCGAGATACGCAGTATTTT
.,TRBV2,few,TRBJ1-2,CASSALAGKQDTDSPYGYTF,TGTGCCAGCAGTGCATTGGCCGGAAAACAAGACACGGACTCACCCTATGGCTACACCTTC
TRBD1,TRBV25-1,.,TRBJ1-1,CASSDPGQGNTEAFF,TGTGCCAGCAGTGACCCCGGACAGGGGAACACTGAAGCTTTCTTT
TRBD2,TRBV7-8,.,TRBJ2-7,CASSLGTSGRSGAVQYF,TGTGCCAGCAGCTTGGGGACTAGCGGGAGAAGTGGGGCCGTGCAGTACTTC
.,TRBV5-1,few,TRBJ2-5,CASSATRGETQYF,TGCGCCAGCAGCGCTACCAGGGGCGAGACCCAGTACTTC
.,TRBV9,.,TRBJ2-5,CASSVGDLTMGTQYF,TGTGCCAGCAGCGTAGGAGATCTGACAATGGGGACCCAGTACTTC
.,TRBV4-3,few,TRBJ2-6,CASSQALTATSGANVLTF,TGCGCCAGCAGCCAAGCCTTGACAGCTACCTCTGGGGCCAACGTCCTGACTTTC
.,TRBV9,few,TRBJ2-7,CASSAREGGAGEQYF,TGTGCCAGCAGCGCCCGAGAGGGGGGGGCCGGCGAGCAGTACTTC
TRBD2,TRBV25-1,.,TRBJ2-3,CASGGLAGAGPDTQYF,TGTGCCAGCGGGGGACTAGCGGGAGCCGGGCCAGATACGCAGTATTTT
TRBD2,TRBV9,.,TRBJ2-7,CASSPGLAGADEQYF,TGTGCCAGCAGCCCCGGACTAGCGGGAGCCGACGAGCAGTACTTC
.,TRBV5-4,few,TRBJ1-5,CASSLGGGSNQPQHF,TGTGCCAGCAGCTTGGGAGGGGGAAGCAATCAGCCCCAGCATTTT
.,TRBV5-4,.,TRBJ2-3,CASSQLIGGTQYF,TGCGCCAGCAGCCAACTCATCGGGGGTACGCAGTATTTT
TRBD2,TRBV4-2,.,TRBJ2-3,CASSPAGRGTDTQYF,TGTGCCAGCAGCCCCGCAGGGAGGGGCACAGATACGCAGTATTTT
.,TRBV6-4,few,TRBJ2-1,CASAMTRNNEQFF,TGTGCCAGCGCCATGACTCGGAACAATGAGCAGTTCTTC
.,TRBV25-1,few,TRBJ2-7,CASSGTVYEQYF,TGTGCCAGCAGTGGGACAGTTTACGAGCAGTACTTC
.,TRBV28,.,TRBJ2-4,CASSLSYLAKNIQYF,TGTGCCAGCAGTTTATCCTACCTAGCCAAAAACATTCAGTACTTC
TRBD2,TRBV6-1,.,TRBJ2-7,CASSAASGRTPLEQYF,TGTGCCAGCAGTGCGGCTAGCGGGAGGACTCCTCTCGAGCAGTACTTC